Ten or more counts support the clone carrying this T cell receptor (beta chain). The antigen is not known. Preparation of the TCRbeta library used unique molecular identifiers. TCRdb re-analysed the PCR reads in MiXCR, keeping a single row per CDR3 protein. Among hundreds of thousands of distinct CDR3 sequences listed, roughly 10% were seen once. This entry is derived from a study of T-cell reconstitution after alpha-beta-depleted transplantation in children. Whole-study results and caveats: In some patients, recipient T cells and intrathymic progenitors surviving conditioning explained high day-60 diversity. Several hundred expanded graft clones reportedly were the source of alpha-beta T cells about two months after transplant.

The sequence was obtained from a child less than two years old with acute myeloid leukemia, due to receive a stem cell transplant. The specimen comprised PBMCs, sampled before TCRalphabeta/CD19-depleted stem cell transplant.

CDR3 sequence reads: CATSRGAELLPTDTQYF. The CDR3 region has the DNA TGTGCCACCAGCAGAGGAGCAGAGCTCCTCCCCACAGATACGCAGTATTTT. This rearrangement joins TRBV15 to TRBJ2-3; D call uncertain. The CDR3 loop spans 17 amino acids. The germline CDR1 and CDR2 sequences are LNHNV and YYDKDF (reference sequence). Trimming shortened V by 1 base and J by 2 bases, and 16 bases separated the two germline ends. Full variable domain (missing parts from reference TRBV15 and TRBJ2-3): DAMVIQNPRYQVTQFGKPVTLSCSQTLNHNVMYWYQQKSSQAPKLLFHYYDKDFNNEADTPDNFQSRRPNTSFCFLDIRSPGLGDTAMYLCATSRGAELLPTDTQYFGPGTRLTVL.